This T cell receptor beta chain was profiled in a study of CD8 T cells in Susac syndrome. As for the study in general: Sequenced Susac syndrome patients included over five with active disease and 8 or 9 who were in remission.

RNA was extracted with the RNeasy kit, and a quantity of roughly 0.5 to 1 ug was reverse transcribed using random hexamers. TCR beta CDR3 was amplified by immunoSEQ multiplex PCR. This amplification extended across 54 Vbeta and 13 Jbeta segments. TCRdb itself ran the immunoSEQ multiplex PCR reads through MiXCR, one entry per CDR3 protein. The sample has about 130,000 distinct CDR3 sequences, 90% to 95% seen once. This clonotype was found once. Sequencing targeted TCR beta in T cells from blood (CD8+ and CD4+). CDR1 is LGHDT, CDR2 YNNKEL, per germline (reference sequence). The CDR3 sequence is 15 residues long. The V and J ends lost 2 bases and 1 base respectively, with 11 bases between them.

Input material: CD8+ T cells from PBMCs. The TCR comes from a human donor with Susac syndrome. The J gene is TRBJ1-1, the V gene TRBV3-1; D is perhaps TRBD1 (5 bases). CDR3 sequence (DNA): TGTGCCAGCAGCCAACCGGGACGGACGAACACTGAAGCTTTCTTT. The encoded protein is CASSQPGRTNTEAFF.